The 3 T cell receptor beta chains below come from one sample, sequenced in a study of siplizumab effects on memory and regulatory T cells. Sequencing used immunoSEQ multiplex PCR; TCRdb keeps in-frame clones, though not all of them. The data show about 66,000 clones, around 96% seen once. Sequencing was carried out using naive CD8+ T cells sorted from blood. The receptors stem from a human donor in good health.

This sequence joins TRBV7-9 and TRBJ2-5; D gene uncertain. Looked up from germline, CDR1 is SEHNR and CDR2 is FQNEAQ (reference sequence). Trimming removed 6 bases from V and 2 bases from J, with 7 bases in between. The CDR3 runs to 12 residues. The CDR3 region is CASSRAQETQYF. CDR3 sequence (DNA): TGTGCCAGCAGTCGGGCGCAAGAGACCCAGTACTTC.

The chain is built from TRBV14 and TRBJ2-7; D not certain. Germline CDR1 reads SGHDN; CDR2 reads FVKESK. This CDR3 has 10 residues. V was cut by 5 bases and J by 4 bases, with 3 bases left in between. CDR3 in amino acids: CASSDYEQYF. The CDR3 coding sequence is TGTGCCAGCAGCGATTACGAGCAGTACTTC. Full variable domain (missing parts from reference TRBV14 and TRBJ2-7): EAGVTQFPSHSVIEKGQTVTLRCDPISGHDNLYWYRRVMGKEIKFLLHFVKESKQDESGMPNNRFLAERTGGTYSTLKVQPAELEDSGVYFCASSDYEQYFGPGTRLTVT.

The chain uses TRBV19 and TRBJ2-3; D is uncertain. Germline-derived CDR1 and CDR2 are LNHDA and SQIVND (reference sequence). The CDR3 length is 14 residues. Deletions cut 5 bases from V and 1 base from J, with 10 bases between. CDR3: CASSGGSGTDTQYF. Here the CDR3 DNA reads TGTGCCAGTAGTGGTGGGTCGGGCACAGATACGCAGTATTTT.